The next 21 T cell receptor beta chains were all read from a single sample in a study of T cells in Graves' hyperthyroidism and ophthalmopathy. RNA transcripts yielded amplified TCR beta CDR3 regions. The HTBI primer set was used in a first-round RT-PCR of the TCR CDR3. MiXCR was run by TCRdb on the multiplex PCR reads, yielding one entry per CDR3 protein. The profile covers a few hundred thousand distinct CDR3 sequences, with roughly 46% appearing a single time and around 19% taken by the ten largest. Sequences were obtained from peripheral blood or thyroid tissue (not recorded which). The source of these receptors is an adult woman with Graves' disease, either hyperthyroidism or ophthalmopathy (not recorded which).

This clonotype was seen a handful of times. This rearrangement joins TRBV25-1 to TRBJ1-6, with D perhaps TRBD1 (6 bases). Germline V lookup: CDR1 MGHDK, CDR2 SYGVNS. The CDR3 is 16 residues long. V dropped 1 base and J dropped 5 bases, with 12 bases sitting between them. As DNA, the CDR3 is TGTGCCAGCAGTGAATGGGGCAGGGGAAATAATTCACCCCTCCACTTT. Protein sequence: CASSEWGRGNNSPLHF.

The chain uses TRBV30 and TRBJ1-6; D is perhaps TRBD1 (6 bases). CDR1 and CDR2 from the germline V gene are GTSNPN and SVGIG (reference sequence). The CDR3 runs to 15 residues. V lost 0 bases, J lost 10 bases, and 16 bases lay in between. CDR3 region: CAWSVGGTLQSPLHF. The CDR3 DNA reads TGTGCCTGGAGTGTAGGGGGGACTTTACAATCACCCCTCCACTTT.

Of note for this clonotype: Sequence at one end of the junction differs from germline and may be a read error. V usage is TRBV20-1 and J usage is TRBJ2-5; perhaps TRBD1 as D (6 bases). The CDR3 sequence is 13 residues long. Germline CDR1 and CDR2: DFQATT and SNEGSKA (reference sequence). CDR3 in DNA: TGCAGCTCTAGGACCGGGACACGAGAGACCCGGTACTTC. Translating it yields CSSRTGTRETRYF.

This clonotype was recorded at least ten times. This chain links TRBV2 with TRBJ1-4, with 7 bases identical to TRBD1. The V gene's germline CDR1 is SNHLY and CDR2 FYNNEI. The CDR3 extends over 14 amino acids. Unmatched junction bases numbered 6, after V lost 6 bases and J lost 5 bases. The CDR3 region is CASSNRGLNEKLFF. DNA for the CDR3: TGTGCCAGCAGCAACAGGGGTTTAAATGAAAAACTGTTTTTT.

On this clonotype: Compared with germline, one end of the junction differs, possibly owing to a read error. CDR3 sequence reads: CASSLGNGRTDTQYF. For the CDR3, the DNA is TGTGCCAGCAGCCTGGGGAACGGGAGGACGGATACGCAGTATTTC. V is TRBV7-9 and J is TRBJ2-7, with TRBD2 matching 7 bases. Germline CDR1 and CDR2: SEHNR and FQNEAQ (reference sequence). This CDR3 spans 15 amino acids. Full variable domain (missing parts from reference TRBV7-9 and TRBJ2-7): DTGVSQNPRHKITKRGQNVTFRCDPISEHNRLYWYRQTLGQGPEFLTYFQNEAQLEKSRLLSDRFSAERPKGSFSTLEIQRTEQGDSAMYLCASSLGNGRTDTQYFGPGTRLTVT.

This chain joins TRBV2 and TRBJ1-6, with a possible D match to TRBD1 (6 bases). Trimming cost V 6 bases and J 0 bases, with 18 bases left between them. The CDR3 runs 18 residues. Per germline, CDR1 SNHLY and CDR2 FYNNEI. The CDR3 spells CASRKGVVETSYNSPLHF. DNA for the CDR3: TGTGCCAGCAGGAAGGGGGTGGTGGAGACCTCCTATAATTCACCCCTCCACTTT.

V is TRBV7-2 and J is TRBJ2-2, with D perhaps matching TRBD1 (5 bases). The CDR3 loop spans 13 amino acids. Germline CDR1 is SGHTA and CDR2 is FQGNSA. CDR3: CARVPGRTGELFF. The CDR3 DNA reads as TGTGCTAGAGTCCCAGGGCGTACCGGGGAGCTGTTTTTT.

The genes are TRBV5-1 and TRBJ2-1; D is undetermined. The germline CDR1 and CDR2 sequences are SGHRS and YFSETQ. This CDR3 is built from 13 residues. The V end lost 2 bases, the J end lost 8 bases, and 11 bases lay between the germline ends. The CDR3 region is CASSLVGSDEQFF. CDR3 nucleotide sequence: TGCGCCAGCAGCTTAGTAGGTTCGGATGAGCAGTTCTTC.

The sample holds many counts of this clonotype. The chain links TRBV7-3 to TRBJ2-2; 10 bases match TRBD2. The CDR3 length is 16 residues. V lost 3 bases, J lost 5 bases, and 6 bases stayed unmatched. In germline, CDR1 is SGHTA, CDR2 FQGTGA. In DNA form, the CDR3 reads TGTGCCAGCAGCTTCCTAGCGGGAGTTCCAACCGGGGAGCTGTTTTTT. It specifies CASSFLAGVPTGELFF.

This clonotype was detected ten times or more. The chain is built from TRBV6-5 and TRBJ1-6; TRBD1 might be the D (6 bases). The CDR3 runs 15 residues. With 0 bases removed from V and 9 bases from J, the gap between germline ends came to 12 bases. Germline V gene lookup returns CDR1 MNHEY and CDR2 SVGAGI. The CDR3, as DNA: TGTGCCAGCAGTTACTCGTCAGGGGAGAGTTCACCCCTCCACTTT. Translating it yields CASSYSSGESSPLHF.

This clonotype was found many times. The chain carries TRBV2 and TRBJ1-1; no clear D gene. Trimming took 3 bases from V and 0 from J, leaving 11 bases between them. The CDR3 sequence is 15 residues long. In germline, CDR1 is SNHLY, CDR2 FYNNEI. The CDR3 sequence: CASSELDWMNTEAFF. Here the CDR3 DNA reads TGTGCCAGCAGTGAGCTCGACTGGATGAACACTGAAGCTTTCTTT.

This clonotype was detected many times. The rearrangement uses TRBV28 and TRBJ1-2, with D unresolved. V shed 4 bases and J shed 2 bases, with 11 bases lying between them. Germline V lookup: CDR1 MDHEN, CDR2 SYDVKM. The CDR3 is made up of 14 amino acids. The CDR3 is CASSSVQVNYGYTF. CDR3 coding DNA: TGTGCCAGCAGTTCGGTACAAGTCAACTATGGCTACACCTTC.

This clonotype occurred many times. The chain uses TRBV7-2 and TRBJ2-5; 9 nucleotides match TRBD1. The trim removed 4 bases at V and 3 bases at J, leaving 12 bases unmatched. From germline, CDR1 is SGHTA and CDR2 FQGNSA. CDR3 length: 17 residues. CDR3 in amino acids: CASSSPNRGHLEETQYF. DNA of the CDR3: TGTGCCAGCAGCTCACCGAACAGGGGGCATTTGGAAGAGACCCAGTACTTC.

To note about this clonotype: This may be a read error, as it is one base from a much larger clone. V is TRBV24-1 and J is TRBJ2-2; maybe TRBD1 (8 bases). Trimming stripped 9 bases from V and 6 bases from J, with 25 bases between. Germline V gene data show CDR1 as KGHDR and CDR2 as SFDVKD. CDR3 size: 17 residues. Here the CDR3 reads CATQGADSGILAGELFF. The CDR3 DNA sequence: TGTGCCACCCAGGGGGCAGACAGCGGGATCTTGGCCGGGGAGCTGTTTTTT.

The chain combines TRBV9 with TRBJ1-3; D is ambiguous. The CDR3 loop spans 13 amino acids. Germline V CDR1 and CDR2: SGDLS, YYNGEE. The ends were cut back, 4 bases at V and 2 bases at J, with 7 bases in the middle. The CDR3 DNA follows: TGTGCCAGCAGCTCCGGGACTGGAAACACCATATATTTT. Translation gives CASSSGTGNTIYF.

There are a few counts of this clonotype. The chain joins TRBV28 to TRBJ1-1; D is undetermined. Trimming took off 6 bases at V and 3 bases at J, with 11 bases between the two ends. CDR3 size: 13 residues. Germline V lookup: CDR1 MDHEN, CDR2 SYDVKM. The CDR3 nucleotides read TGTGCCAGCAGCCGCTCCCTACACACTGAAGCTTTCTTT. The encoded protein is CASSRSLHTEAFF.

This clonotype was seen ten or more times. The rearrangement joins TRBV4-1 to TRBJ1-5; D unclear. The germline V and J ends were trimmed by 1 base and 10 bases, with 11 bases remaining between them. This CDR3 has 13 residues. CDR1 is MGHRA, CDR2 YSYEKL, per germline. The CDR3 is CASSQVLGRPQHF. In DNA form, the CDR3 reads TGCGCCAGCAGCCAAGTGTTGGGTAGACCCCAGCATTTT.

This clonotype was recorded many times. This chain links TRBV28 with TRBJ1-5; D gene uncertain. The CDR3 runs 13 residues. Deletions cut 1 base from V and 6 bases from J, with 7 bases between. Germline V CDR1 and CDR2: MDHEN, SYDVKM. This CDR3 reads CASSLYSLQPQHF. The CDR3 region has the DNA TGTGCCAGCAGTTTATACAGTCTTCAGCCCCAGCATTTT.

This clonotype was observed many times. The chain employs TRBV29-1 and TRBJ2-7; 8 bases are a match to TRBD1. Germline CDR1 is SQVTM and CDR2 is ANQGSEA. The CDR3 has 14 amino acids. The J segment lost 3 bases and the V segment lost 7 bases, leaving 11 bases of the junction unmatched. CDR3 coding DNA: TGCAGCGCCCAGTCCGGGACAGGTGTCTACGAGCAGTACTTC. It is translated as CSAQSGTGVYEQYF.

The rearrangement links TRBV29-1 to TRBJ1-2, with D possibly TRBD1 on 5 matching bases. V lost 6 bases, J lost 0 bases, and 11 bases lay in between. Per the germline V gene, CDR1 is SQVTM and CDR2 is ANQGSEA. The CDR3 consists of 13 residues. The CDR3 bases are TGCAGCGTACCACAGGCTTCTAACTATGGCTACACCTTC. This codes for CSVPQASNYGYTF.

This clonotype was found a few times. The chain links TRBV15 to TRBJ1-4; TRBD1 is a possible D gene (5 bases). CDR3 length: 13 residues. With 4 bases removed from V and 6 bases from J, the gap between germline ends came to 9 bases. From germline, CDR1 is LNHNV and CDR2 YYDKDF (reference sequence). CDR3 in DNA: TGTGCCACCAGCACAGGGTATGATGAAAAACTGTTTTTT. It is translated as CATSTGYDEKLFF.